Following are 19 T cell receptor beta chains from one sample sequenced in a study of T cell repertoires and HLA-DP antigens. The repertoire was sequenced with immunoSEQ multiplex PCR; TCRdb's copy has only in-frame clones and lacks some. Among over 60,000 clones listed, about four fifths were seen once. These receptors have no identified antigens. Material: CD4+ T cells from PBMCs. These receptors were taken from a man in his 60s in good health and CMV-seronegative.

This clone was detected only once. V usage is TRBV6-5 and J usage is TRBJ1-1; no clear D. Germline lookup yields CDR1 MNHEY and CDR2 SVGAGI. Trimming pared 5 bases from V and 5 bases from J, leaving 9 bases between. CDR3 length: 12 residues. As DNA, the CDR3 is TGTGCCAGCAGTACATTGAGAACTGAAGCTTTCTTT. This gives the protein CASSTLRTEAFF.

The chain carries TRBV25-1 and TRBJ2-1, with 13 bases fitting TRBD2. Germline V gene sequence: CDR1 MGHDK, CDR2 SYGVNS. Trimming cost V 3 bases and J 9 bases; bases outside gene matches: 8. There are 16 residues in the CDR3. The CDR3 DNA sequence: TGTGCCAGCAGTGACCCAGGACTAGCGGGAGCTACTGAGCAGTTCTTC. Amino acid sequence: CASSDPGLAGATEQFF.

The chain is built from TRBV15 and TRBJ1-3, with D possibly being TRBD1 (5 bases). The CDR3 length is 19 residues. Trimming removed 0 bases from V and 3 bases from J, with 21 bases in between. In germline, CDR1 is LNHNV, CDR2 YYDKDF (reference sequence). This chain's CDR3 is CATSRDDLGREGFGNTIYF. The DNA of the CDR3 is TGTGCCACCAGCAGAGATGATCTAGGCAGGGAAGGTTTTGGAAACACCATATATTTT.

V is TRBV2 and J is TRBJ2-5; 10 bases line up with TRBD2. Losses at the gene ends were 9 bases for V and 5 bases for J; bases not matched to a gene: 9. The CDR3 is 14 amino acids. CDR1 is SNHLY and CDR2 is FYNNEI in the germline V gene. In nucleotides, the CDR3 is TGTGCCAGTCCGGGACTAGCGTCTTTCGAGACCCAGTACTTC. Residues: CASPGLASFETQYF.

The V gene is TRBV9, the J gene TRBJ1-2; D is unclear. Trimming stripped 0 bases from V and 4 bases from J, with 13 bases between. CDR3 length: 15 amino acids. Germline V gene data show CDR1 as SGDLS and CDR2 as YYNGEE. The CDR3, as DNA: TGTGCCAGCAGCGTAGCCGAATCTCCCTCCTATGGCTACACCTTC. Its protein product is CASSVAESPSYGYTF.

This chain links TRBV4-2 with TRBJ1-2; unclear D gene. Germline V gene data show CDR1 as LGHNA and CDR2 as YNFKEQ. V was pared by 1 base and J by 1 base, with 10 bases between. The CDR3 contains 15 residues. The CDR3 nucleotides read TGTGCCAGCAGCCAAGGGCGGGGTAGTAACTATGGCTACACCTTC. It specifies CASSQGRGSNYGYTF.

The rearrangement uses TRBV7-9 and TRBJ2-1; 9 bases match TRBD2. This CDR3 spans 19 amino acids. Germline CDR1 is SEHNR and CDR2 is FQNEAQ (reference sequence). V shed 2 bases, J shed 0 bases, and the junction held 11 bases outside the gene matches. CDR3 amino acids: CASSLIRLAGRPSYNEQFF. The CDR3 DNA sequence: TGTGCCAGCAGCTTAATTAGGCTAGCGGGGCGGCCCTCCTACAATGAGCAGTTCTTC.

This rearrangement joins TRBV7-9 to TRBJ1-1; D is perhaps TRBD1 (6 bases). Trimming cost V 6 bases and J 1 base, with 18 bases left between them. The germline V gene has CDR1 SEHNR and CDR2 FQNEAQ (reference sequence). This CDR3 is 16 amino acids long. CDR3 nucleotides: TGTGCCAGCAGAGCCGGGACAAATAGAAAGAACACTGAAGCTTTCTTT. Its translation is CASRAGTNRKNTEAFF.

The rearrangement links TRBV5-1 to TRBJ1-1; no reliable D call. The CDR3 runs 15 residues. V was cut by 2 bases and J by 4 bases, with 15 bases left in between. The V gene's germline CDR1 is SGHRS and CDR2 YFSETQ. The CDR3 sequence is CASSFGRRTPTEAFF. In nucleotides, the CDR3 is TGCGCCAGCAGCTTCGGGCGGAGGACCCCCACTGAAGCTTTCTTT.

The chain is built from TRBV7-2 and TRBJ1-1, with D hard to call. Trimming left V 2 bases short and J 8 bases short, with 18 bases between. Germline V CDR1 and CDR2: SGHTA, FQGNSA. This CDR3 has 15 amino acids. CDR3 sequence reads: CASSLSRDLAQEAFF. In DNA, the CDR3 is TGTGCCAGCAGCTTAAGTAGGGATTTGGCACAGGAAGCTTTCTTT.

The chain combines TRBV4-3 with TRBJ1-2, with D maybe TRBD1 (5 bases). Trimming left V 2 bases short and J 0 bases short, with 13 bases between. The CDR3 is made up of 16 amino acids. Germline V lookup: CDR1 LGHNA, CDR2 YSLEER. The CDR3 spells CASSQTPETANYGYTF. DNA of the CDR3: TGCGCCAGCAGCCAAACACCTGAGACAGCTAACTATGGCTACACCTTC.

The J gene is TRBJ1-2, the V gene TRBV27, with D possibly being TRBD1 (6 bases). Trimming took off 5 bases at V and 4 bases at J, with 11 bases between the two ends. The CDR3 has 13 residues. From germline, CDR1 is MNHEY and CDR2 SMNVEV (reference sequence). CDR3 nucleotide sequence: TGTGCCAGCAGTGGCGCGGGGGCCTATGGCTACACCTTC. It yields the protein CASSGAGAYGYTF.

The chain links TRBV7-2 to TRBJ1-5; D is perhaps TRBD1 (6 bases). In germline, CDR1 is SGHTA, CDR2 FQGNSA. Trimming removed 5 bases at V and 1 base at J, with 12 bases between. The CDR3 has 15 residues. Here the CDR3 reads CASSPQGLSNQPQHF. In DNA, the CDR3 is TGTGCCAGCAGCCCACAGGGTCTGAGCAATCAGCCCCAGCATTTT.

The chain employs TRBV5-1 and TRBJ2-7; 7 bases are shared with TRBD1. J lost 6 bases, V lost 5 bases, and 8 bases had no gene match. Per the germline V gene, CDR1 is SGHRS and CDR2 is YFSETQ. The CDR3 is 13 residues long. This CDR3 reads CASREGGEGEQYV. The CDR3 DNA reads as TGCGCCAGCAGGGAAGGGGGCGAGGGCGAGCAGTACGTC.

This sequence joins TRBV7-8 and TRBJ1-2; 7 positions agree with TRBD1. The CDR3 length is 15 residues. Trimming at V came to 5 bases and at J to 7 bases, leaving 13 bases not matched to a gene. Germline V gene sequence: CDR1 SGHVS, CDR2 FQNEAQ. CDR3 in DNA: TGTGCCAGCAGCCACCTGACAGGGACCCTCGGTGGCTACACCTTC. Protein sequence: CASSHLTGTLGGYTF.

The rearrangement uses TRBV4-1 and TRBJ1-1, with a tentative D call TRBD1 (6 bases). V was trimmed by 0 bases and J by 1 base, leaving 18 bases between them. The CDR3 totals 18 residues. Looked up from germline, CDR1 is MGHRA and CDR2 is YSYEKL. The CDR3 protein is CASSQDDPRGHGNTEAFF. CDR3 bases: TGCGCCAGCAGCCAAGATGACCCCAGGGGCCATGGGAACACTGAAGCTTTCTTT.

A word on this clone: Sequence at one end of the junction differs from germline and may be a read error. The chain carries TRBV4-1 and TRBJ2-3; 9 nucleotides line up with TRBD2. The CDR3 is 14 amino acids. Germline values: CDR1 MGHRA, CDR2 YSYEKL. CDR3 region: CASSRREGTDTQYF. In DNA form, the CDR3 reads TGCGCCAGCAGTCGGCGGGAGGGCACCGATACGCAGTATTTT.

This chain uses TRBV27 with TRBJ2-2; TRBD2 might be the D (6 bases). There are 15 residues in the CDR3. Germline values: CDR1 MNHEY, CDR2 SMNVEV (reference sequence). The germline V and J ends were trimmed by 4 bases and 7 bases, with 16 bases remaining between them. The CDR3 DNA is TGTGCCAGCAGTTCCCCGCTAGCGTGGGGCGGGGAGCTGTTTTTT. Translation: CASSSPLAWGGELFF.

The chain combines TRBV29-1 with TRBJ1-5; TRBD1 might be the D (5 bases). V lost 0 bases, J lost 2 bases, and 8 bases lay in between. CDR1 and CDR2 from the germline V gene are SQVTM and ANQGSEA. The CDR3 loop spans 14 amino acids. The CDR3 DNA reads TGCAGCGTTGAAGATGGGGCGGGCAATCAGCCCCAGCATTTT. Residues: CSVEDGAGNQPQHF.